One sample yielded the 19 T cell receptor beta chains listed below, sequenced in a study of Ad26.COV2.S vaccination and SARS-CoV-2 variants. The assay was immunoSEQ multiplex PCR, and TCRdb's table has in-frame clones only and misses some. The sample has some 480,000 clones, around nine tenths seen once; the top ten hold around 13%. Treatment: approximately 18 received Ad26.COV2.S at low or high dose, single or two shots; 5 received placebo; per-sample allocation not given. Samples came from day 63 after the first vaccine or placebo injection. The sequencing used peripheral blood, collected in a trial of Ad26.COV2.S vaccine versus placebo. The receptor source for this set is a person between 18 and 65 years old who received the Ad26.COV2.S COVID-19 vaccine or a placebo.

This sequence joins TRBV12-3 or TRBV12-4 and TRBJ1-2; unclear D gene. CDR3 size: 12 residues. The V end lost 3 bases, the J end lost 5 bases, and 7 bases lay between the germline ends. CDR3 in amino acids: CASSFVGYGYTF. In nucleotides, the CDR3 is TGTGCCAGCAGTTTTGTGGGGTATGGCTACACCTTC.

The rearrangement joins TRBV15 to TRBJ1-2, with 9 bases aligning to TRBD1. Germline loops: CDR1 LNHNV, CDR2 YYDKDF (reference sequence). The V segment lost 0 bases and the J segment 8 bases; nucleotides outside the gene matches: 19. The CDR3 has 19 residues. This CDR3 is CATSRDRTDRGEWGTGYTF. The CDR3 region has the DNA TGTGCCACCAGCAGAGATCGCACGGACAGGGGAGAATGGGGTACGGGCTACACCTTC.

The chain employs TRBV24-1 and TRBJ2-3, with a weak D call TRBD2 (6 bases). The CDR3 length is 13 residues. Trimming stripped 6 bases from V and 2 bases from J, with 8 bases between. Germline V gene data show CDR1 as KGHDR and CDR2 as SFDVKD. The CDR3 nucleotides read TGTGCCACCAGTCGGGGACTCACAGATACGCAGTATTTT. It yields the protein CATSRGLTDTQYF.

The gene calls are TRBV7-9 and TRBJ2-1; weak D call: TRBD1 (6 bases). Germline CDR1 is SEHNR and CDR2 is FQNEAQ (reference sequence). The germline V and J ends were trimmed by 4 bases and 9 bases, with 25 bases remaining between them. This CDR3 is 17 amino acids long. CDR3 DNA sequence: TGTGCCAGCAGCTCAAGAGGGACAAAAAGCCACTCGAGTGAGCAGTTCTTC. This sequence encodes CASSSRGTKSHSSEQFF. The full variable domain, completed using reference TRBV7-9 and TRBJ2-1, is DTGVSQNPRHKITKRGQNVTFRCDPISEHNRLYWYRQTLGQGPEFLTYFQNEAQLEKSRLLSDRFSAERPKGSFSTLEIQRTEQGDSAMYLCASSSRGTKSHSSEQFFGPGTRLTVL.

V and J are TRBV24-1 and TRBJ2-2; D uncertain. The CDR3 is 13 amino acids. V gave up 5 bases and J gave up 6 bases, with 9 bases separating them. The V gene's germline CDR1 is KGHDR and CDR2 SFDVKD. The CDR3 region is CATSAPRAGELFF. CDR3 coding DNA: TGTGCCACCAGTGCCCCTAGGGCCGGGGAGCTGTTTTTT.

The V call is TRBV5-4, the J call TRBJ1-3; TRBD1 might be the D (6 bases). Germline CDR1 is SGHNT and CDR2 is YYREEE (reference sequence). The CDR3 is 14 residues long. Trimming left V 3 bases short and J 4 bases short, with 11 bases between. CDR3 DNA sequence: TGTGCCAGCAGCTCACCGGACAGCGGAAACACCATATATTTT. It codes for CASSSPDSGNTIYF.

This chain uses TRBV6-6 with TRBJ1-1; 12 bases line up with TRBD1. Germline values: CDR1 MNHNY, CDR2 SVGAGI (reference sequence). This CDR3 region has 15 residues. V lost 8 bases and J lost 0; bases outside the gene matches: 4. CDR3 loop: CASGGQGAMNTEAFF. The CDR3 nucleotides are TGTGCCAGCGGGGGACAGGGGGCAATGAACACTGAAGCTTTCTTT.

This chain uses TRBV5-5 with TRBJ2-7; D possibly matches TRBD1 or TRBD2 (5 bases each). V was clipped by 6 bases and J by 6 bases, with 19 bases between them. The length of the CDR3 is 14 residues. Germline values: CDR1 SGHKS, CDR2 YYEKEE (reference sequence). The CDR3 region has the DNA TGTGCCAGCAAACCCTTGAGGGGTACCGGCGAGCAGTACTTC. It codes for CASKPLRGTGEQYF.

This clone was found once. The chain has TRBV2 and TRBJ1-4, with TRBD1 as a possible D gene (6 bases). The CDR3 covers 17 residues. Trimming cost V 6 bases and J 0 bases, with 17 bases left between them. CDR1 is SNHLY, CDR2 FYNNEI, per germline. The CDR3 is CASSEFRDTSTNEKLFF. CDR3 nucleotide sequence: TGTGCCAGCAGCGAGTTCCGGGACACCTCAACTAATGAAAAACTGTTTTTT.

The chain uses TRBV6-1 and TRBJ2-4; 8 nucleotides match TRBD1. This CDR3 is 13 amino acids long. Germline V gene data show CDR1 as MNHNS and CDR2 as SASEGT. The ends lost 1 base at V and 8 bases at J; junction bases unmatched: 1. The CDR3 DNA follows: TGTGCCAGCAGTGAAGACAGGGGGGACATTCAGTACTTC. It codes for CASSEDRGDIQYF.

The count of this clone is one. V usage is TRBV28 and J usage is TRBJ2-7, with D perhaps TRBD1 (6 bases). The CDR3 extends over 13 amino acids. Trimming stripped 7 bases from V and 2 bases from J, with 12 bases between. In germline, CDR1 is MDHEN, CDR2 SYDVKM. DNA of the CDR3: TGTGCCAGCACGAGGGACACCCCCTACGAGCAGTACTTC. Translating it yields CASTRDTPYEQYF. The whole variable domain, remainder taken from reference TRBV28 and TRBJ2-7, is DVKVTQSSRYLVKRTGEKVFLECVQDMDHENMFWYRQDPGLGLRLIYFSYDVKMKEKGDIPEGYSVSREKKERFSLILESASTNQTSMYLCASTRDTPYEQYFGPGTRLTVT.

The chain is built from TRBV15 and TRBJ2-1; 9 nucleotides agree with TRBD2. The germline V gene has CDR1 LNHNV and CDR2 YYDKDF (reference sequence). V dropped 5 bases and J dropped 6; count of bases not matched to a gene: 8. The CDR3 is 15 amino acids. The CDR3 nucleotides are TGTGCCACCAGCGATTTAGCGGGAGTGGTCAATGAGCAGTTCTTC. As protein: CATSDLAGVVNEQFF.

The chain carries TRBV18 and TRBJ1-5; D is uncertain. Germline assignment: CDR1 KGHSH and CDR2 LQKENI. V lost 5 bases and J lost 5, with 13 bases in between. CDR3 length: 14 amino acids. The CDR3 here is CASSSMVRDQPQHF. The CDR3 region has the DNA TGTGCCAGCTCATCGATGGTCCGGGATCAGCCCCAGCATTTT.

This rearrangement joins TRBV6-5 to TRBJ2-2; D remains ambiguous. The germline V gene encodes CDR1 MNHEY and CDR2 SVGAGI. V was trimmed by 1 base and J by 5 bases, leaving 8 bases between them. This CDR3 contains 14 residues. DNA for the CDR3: TGTGCCAGCAGTTACTTCTCATCGACCGGGGAGCTGTTTTTT. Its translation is CASSYFSSTGELFF.

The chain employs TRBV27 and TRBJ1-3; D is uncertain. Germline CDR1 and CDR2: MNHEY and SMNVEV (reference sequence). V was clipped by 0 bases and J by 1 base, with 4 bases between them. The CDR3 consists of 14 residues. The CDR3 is CASSLSGSGNTIYF. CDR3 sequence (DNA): TGTGCCAGCAGTTTATCGGGATCTGGAAACACCATATATTTT.

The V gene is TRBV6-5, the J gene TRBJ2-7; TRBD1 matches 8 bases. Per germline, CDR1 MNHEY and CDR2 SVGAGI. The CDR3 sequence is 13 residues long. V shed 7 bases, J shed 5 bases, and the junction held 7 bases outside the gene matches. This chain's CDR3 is CASMRQGRHEQYF. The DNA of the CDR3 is TGTGCCAGCATGAGACAGGGGAGACACGAGCAGTACTTC.

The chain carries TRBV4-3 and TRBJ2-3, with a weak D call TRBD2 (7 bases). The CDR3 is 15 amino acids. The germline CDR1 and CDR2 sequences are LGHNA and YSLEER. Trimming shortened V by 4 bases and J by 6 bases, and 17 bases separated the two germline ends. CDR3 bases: TGCGCCAGCAGCCCCCGCCCGGGGGGCATGGATACGCAGTATTTT. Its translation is CASSPRPGGMDTQYF.

The CDR3 DNA follows: TGTGCCAGCAGCTTGGTTTTAGGCAATGAGCAGTTCTTC. Amino acids: CASSLVLGNEQFF. This chain connects TRBV5-4 to TRBJ2-1; D uncertain. Trimming removed 0 bases at V and 6 bases at J, with 7 bases between. CDR3 length: 13 residues. Germline CDR1 and CDR2: SGHNT and YYREEE (reference sequence). The full variable domain, rest sourced from reference TRBV5-4 and TRBJ2-1, is ETGVTQSPTHLIKTRGQQVTLRCSSQSGHNTVSWYQQALGQGPQFIFQYYREEENGRGNFPPRFSGLQFPNYSSELNVNALELDDSALYLCASSLVLGNEQFFGPGTRLTVL.

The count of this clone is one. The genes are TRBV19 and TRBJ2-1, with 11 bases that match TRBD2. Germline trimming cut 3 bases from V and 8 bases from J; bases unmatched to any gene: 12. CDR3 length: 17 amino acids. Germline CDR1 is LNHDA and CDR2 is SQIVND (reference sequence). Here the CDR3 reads CASSIIAGGLAVDEQFF. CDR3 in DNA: TGTGCCAGTAGTATCATAGCGGGAGGGCTTGCGGTAGATGAGCAGTTCTTC.